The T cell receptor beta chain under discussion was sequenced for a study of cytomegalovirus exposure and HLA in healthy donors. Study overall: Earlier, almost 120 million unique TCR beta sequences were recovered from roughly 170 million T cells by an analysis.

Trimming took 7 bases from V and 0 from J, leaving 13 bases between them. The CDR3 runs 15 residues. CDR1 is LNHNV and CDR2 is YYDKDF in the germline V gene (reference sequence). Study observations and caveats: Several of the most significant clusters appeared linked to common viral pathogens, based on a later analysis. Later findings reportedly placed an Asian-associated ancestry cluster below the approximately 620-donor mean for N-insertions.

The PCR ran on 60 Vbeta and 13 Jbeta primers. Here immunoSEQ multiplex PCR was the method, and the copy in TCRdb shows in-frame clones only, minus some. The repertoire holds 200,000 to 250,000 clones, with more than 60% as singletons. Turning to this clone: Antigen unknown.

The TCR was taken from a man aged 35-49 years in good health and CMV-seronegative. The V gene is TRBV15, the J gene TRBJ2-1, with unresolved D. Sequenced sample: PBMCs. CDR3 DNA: TGTGCCACCACTCTGGATCGAGGCTCCTACAATGAGCAGTTCTTC. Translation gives CATTLDRGSYNEQFF.